This T cell receptor beta chain was profiled in a study of OX40 agonist ivuxolimab in advanced cancers. Study-level points and caveats: No determination was made of the antigen specificity of the expanded peripheral T cells. CD8+ T cells averaged more expanded clones than CD4+.

Repertoires were generated with immunoSEQ multiplex PCR, while TCRdb's copy carries only in-frame clones and drops some. The table includes 60,000 to 100,000 clones, 92% detected once. On this clone itself: Its antigen is still unknown.

The clonotype comes from an adult with an advanced solid tumor such as melanoma, head and neck, liver or kidney cancer. The sequencing here drew on CD4+ or CD8+ T cells sorted from blood, taken in a trial of the OX40 agonist ivuxolimab.

Here the CDR3 reads CASSWGGGSSPYEQYF. The CDR3 DNA sequence: TGTGCCAGCAGCTGGGGCGGGGGTAGCAGTCCCTACGAGCAGTACTTC. The J gene is TRBJ2-7, the V gene TRBV7-2; TRBD2 aligns across 7 bases. Germline CDR1 is SGHTA and CDR2 is FQGNSA. This CDR3 is 16 amino acids long. Trimming took 4 bases from V and 2 from J; bases not matched to a gene: 11.